This passage covers 14 T cell receptor beta chains from one sample sequenced in a study of regulatory T cells in long-lasting Graves disease. The time point is: persistent/refractory GD, antithyroid drugs over 5 years with positive TRAb. There was RNA extracted from PBMCs, and the TCR library was made from it. Libraries of TCR beta came from iRepertoire HTBI primers plus Arm-PCR of CDR3 regions. In TCRdb, the multiplex PCR reads were re-called with MiXCR into one record per CDR3 protein. The sample shows a few hundred thousand distinct CDR3 sequences, roughly a quarter of them seen only once. This specimen consisted of peripheral blood mononuclear cells (PBMCs), obtained when the disease was refractory, from a patient treated with antithyroid drugs. The receptors come from a female donor with Graves disease.

The table lists this clonotype with many counts. J is TRBJ1-6 and V is TRBV28, with a weak D call TRBD1 (6 bases). CDR1 is MDHEN, CDR2 SYDVKM, per germline. This CDR3 region has 14 residues. V shed 7 bases and J shed 10 bases, with 17 bases lying between them. The CDR3 region is CASNPDSIVSPLHF. The CDR3 DNA reads as TGTGCCAGCAACCCGGACAGTATTGTATCACCCCTCCACTTT.

The CDR3 nucleotides are TGTGCCAGCAGCTTAGTAGGCGGGCCCACCGGGGAGCTGTTTTTT. Residues: CASSLVGGPTGELFF. The chain combines TRBV7-8 with TRBJ2-2; a weak D match, TRBD2 (5 bases). The CDR3 runs to 15 residues. V lost 1 base and J 4 bases, leaving 10 bases between the germline ends. The germline CDR1 and CDR2 sequences are SGHVS and FQNEAQ.

This clonotype was picked up a small number of times. The chain has TRBV7-9 and TRBJ1-2, with 7 bases lining up with TRBD1. The germline CDR1 and CDR2 sequences are SEHNR and FQNEAQ (reference sequence). V lost 4 bases, J lost 6 bases, and 11 bases stayed unmatched. The CDR3 sequence is 15 residues long. CDR3 in amino acids: CASSSWTGNVHGYTF. The CDR3 nucleotides are TGTGCCAGCAGCTCGTGGACAGGAAATGTCCATGGCTACACCTTC.

The table lists this clonotype with many counts. This rearrangement joins TRBV7-9 to TRBJ2-5; no clear D. CDR1 and CDR2 from the germline V gene are SEHNR and FQNEAQ (reference sequence). The CDR3 covers 14 residues. V was clipped by 8 bases and J by 2 bases, with 15 bases between them. The CDR3 loop is CASDLAVSQETQYF. CDR3 coding DNA: TGTGCCAGCGACCTGGCAGTGTCACAAGAGACCCAGTACTTC.

This clonotype was picked up a small number of times. The chain is built from TRBV7-8 and TRBJ2-7, with D possibly matching TRBD1 (5 bases). The CDR3 consists of 12 residues. The V gene's germline CDR1 is SGHVS and CDR2 FQNEAQ. Trimming removed 1 base at V and 7 bases at J, with 8 bases between. Here the CDR3 DNA reads TGTGCCAGCAGCTTAGACAGGCTTGAGCAGTACTTC. This translates into CASSLDRLEQYF. Filled out from reference TRBV7-8 and TRBJ2-7, the complete variable domain reads GAGVSQSPRYKVAKRGQDVALRCDPISGHVSLFWYQQALGQGPEFLTYFQNEAQLDKSGLPSDRFFAERPEGSVSTLKIQRTQQEDSAVYLCASSLDRLEQYFGPGTRLTVT.

This clonotype has at least ten counts. The chain links TRBV6-1 to TRBJ1-5, with TRBD1 matching over 7 bases. With V trimmed by 7 bases and J by 4 bases, 7 bases remained unmatched. The length of the CDR3 is 14 residues. The germline V gene has CDR1 MNHNS and CDR2 SASEGT. CDR3 sequence reads: CASTRDSQNQPQHF. The CDR3 DNA reads TGTGCCAGCACTAGGGACAGCCAAAATCAGCCCCAGCATTTT.

There are many counts of this clonotype. The chain uses TRBV25-1 and TRBJ1-2; 7 nucleotides agree with TRBD1. The junction had 4 bases not matched to a gene; V was cut back by 5 bases and J by 7 bases. Germline CDR1 is MGHDK and CDR2 is SYGVNS. CDR3 size: 12 residues. The CDR3 DNA sequence: TGTGCCAGCAGTCGACAGGGCGGTGGCTACACCTTC. As protein: CASSRQGGGYTF.

V is TRBV28 and J is TRBJ1-5, with 9 nucleotides matching TRBD1. Unmatched junction bases numbered 7, after V lost 6 bases and J lost 4 bases. Germline V lookup: CDR1 MDHEN, CDR2 SYDVKM. This CDR3 has 15 residues. The CDR3 bases are TGTGCCAGCAGCGGATGGACAGGGGAAAATCAGCCCCAGCATTTT. Its translation is CASSGWTGENQPQHF.

The J gene is TRBJ1-5, the V gene TRBV19, with D perhaps matching TRBD1 (5 bases). Trimming removed 2 bases at V and 7 bases at J, with 18 bases between. The CDR3 is made up of 16 amino acids. Germline V CDR1 and CDR2: LNHDA, SQIVND (reference sequence). The CDR3 sequence is CASSISTARSGQPQHF. For the CDR3, the DNA is TGTGCCAGTAGTATATCGACAGCCCGATCAGGGCAGCCCCAGCATTTT.

This clonotype was found many times. The chain employs TRBV11-2 and TRBJ2-7; tentative D call: TRBD2 (5 bases). The CDR3 sequence is 14 residues long. The V end was cut by 7 bases, the J end by 6 bases, with 19 bases between. CDR1 and CDR2 from the germline V gene are SGHAT and FQNNGV. CDR3 nucleotide sequence: TGTGCCAGCAAGTTATTAGGGATCAGCGGCGAGCAGTACTTC. Its translation: CASKLLGISGEQYF.

The chain joins TRBV12-3 or TRBV12-4 to TRBJ2-3; D might be TRBD2 (6 bases). The CDR3 runs to 15 residues. V lost 10 bases, J lost 2 bases, and 19 bases lay in between. The CDR3 spells CATSGGLGHTDTQYF. Written as DNA, the CDR3 is TGTGCCACCTCAGGAGGGTTAGGGCACACAGATACGCAGTATTTT.

The rearrangement joins TRBV7-9 to TRBJ1-3, with D unresolved. Germline assignment: CDR1 SEHNR and CDR2 FQNEAQ (reference sequence). The CDR3 consists of 14 residues. V shed 1 base and J shed 2 bases, with 6 bases lying between them. CDR3: CASSLETTGNTIYF. The CDR3 DNA reads TGTGCCAGCAGCTTAGAGACAACTGGAAACACCATATATTTT.

This clonotype has ten or more counts. V usage is TRBV11-2 and J usage is TRBJ1-2; no reliable D call. The germline CDR1 and CDR2 sequences are SGHAT and FQNNGV. This CDR3 is 13 amino acids long. Between the trimmed V and J ends, which lost 2 bases and 4 bases, there was a span of 8 bases. This chain's CDR3 is CASSLRTIYGYTF. In nucleotides, the CDR3 is TGTGCCAGCAGCTTACGGACCATCTATGGCTACACCTTC. Complete variable domain (other parts from reference TRBV11-2 and TRBJ1-2): EAGVAQSPRYKIIEKRQSVAFWCNPISGHATLYWYQQILGQGPKLLIQFQNNGVVDDSQLPKDRFSAERLKGVDSTLKIQPAKLEDSAVYLCASSLRTIYGYTFGSGTRLTVV.

This clonotype occurred many times. The J gene is TRBJ2-5, the V gene TRBV11-2; 12 nucleotides agree with TRBD2. The length of the CDR3 is 17 residues. The V and J ends lost 5 bases and 4 bases, in that order; junction bases with no gene match: 11. Germline loops: CDR1 SGHAT, CDR2 FQNNGV. The chain's CDR3 is CASSPPRLGLAGETQYF. DNA for the CDR3: TGTGCCAGCAGCCCACCTAGGCTGGGACTAGCGGGAGAGACCCAGTACTTC.